This record covers a single TCR beta chain. Its matching antigen is unknown. The data were taken from a study of cytomegalovirus exposure and HLA in healthy donors. This CDR3 is 15 amino acids long. The germline gives CDR1 LGHNA, CDR2 YSLEER. V dropped 0 bases and J dropped 4 bases, with 12 bases sitting between them. 60 Vbeta and 13 Jbeta primers were used in PCR. Method: immunoSEQ multiplex PCR; TCRdb's copy keeps in-frame clones and lacks some. The profile covers about 110,000 clones, with less than 85% appearing a single time and roughly 2.3% taken by the ten largest. The study, taken as a whole, reports: Indistinguishability led to the exclusion of some V segments, TRBV6-2 and TRBV6-3 included.

The rearrangement uses TRBV4-3 and TRBJ1-1, with a possible D match to TRBD1 (5 bases). This TCR was recovered from a young man in good health and CMV-seronegative. The material sequenced was PBMCs. CDR3 coding DNA: TGCGCCAGCAGCCAAGATCTGGGGGGAGCCACTGAAGCTTTCTTT. Translating it yields CASSQDLGGATEAFF.